Below are 30 T cell receptor beta chains sequenced from a single sample in a study of T cells in Graves' hyperthyroidism and ophthalmopathy. Amplification yielded TCR beta CDR3 regions, with RNA transcripts as the source. With the HTBI primer set, the TCR CDR3 went through a first round of RT-PCR. TCRdb called the multiplex PCR reads again in MiXCR, with one record for every CDR3 protein. There are 500,000 to 600,000 distinct CDR3 sequences in the sample; 46% occur only once, and 15% to 20% lies in the top ten. Input material: peripheral blood or thyroid tissue (not recorded which). Receptors were obtained from an adult woman with Graves' disease, either hyperthyroidism or ophthalmopathy (not recorded which).

The V call is TRBV20-1, the J call TRBJ2-2, with unresolved D. V gave up 3 bases and J gave up 7 bases, with 9 bases separating them. Germline CDR1 reads DFQATT; CDR2 reads SNEGSKA (reference sequence). There are 12 residues in the CDR3. DNA for the CDR3: TGCAGTGCTAGGAAGTCGGGCGGGGAGCTGTTTTTT. The encoded protein is CSARKSGGELFF.

This clonotype was observed many times. The chain uses TRBV7-9 and TRBJ2-2; 10 nucleotides line up with TRBD2. V shed 4 bases, J shed 3 bases, and the junction held 8 bases outside the gene matches. Germline lookup yields CDR1 SEHNR and CDR2 FQNEAQ (reference sequence). The CDR3 runs 17 residues. The CDR3 here is CASSSTGLAEYTGELFF. The CDR3 DNA follows: TGTGCCAGCAGCTCGACCGGACTAGCGGAATACACCGGGGAGCTGTTTTTT.

This clonotype has only a few counts. The gene calls are TRBV28 and TRBJ1-6; D is unclear. V was cut by 1 base and J by 7 bases, with 5 bases left in between. The germline CDR1 and CDR2 sequences are MDHEN and SYDVKM. The CDR3 runs 13 residues. The CDR3 DNA sequence: TGTGCCAGCAGTTTATATCGGAATTCACCCCTCCACTTT. Translation gives CASSLYRNSPLHF. The full variable domain, its missing parts supplied by reference TRBV28 and TRBJ1-6, is DVKVTQSSRYLVKRTGEKVFLECVQDMDHENMFWYRQDPGLGLRLIYFSYDVKMKEKGDIPEGYSVSREKKERFSLILESASTNQTSMYLCASSLYRNSPLHFGNGTRLTVT.

This clonotype was found once. The rearrangement uses TRBV5-1 and TRBJ2-7; 9 bases are shared with TRBD1. V shed 4 bases and J 3 bases; nucleotides not matched to a gene: 5. Germline loops: CDR1 SGHRS, CDR2 YFSETQ. The CDR3 consists of 14 residues. CDR3 in DNA: TGCGCCAGCAGCGGGACAGGGAGTGGCTACGAGCAGTACTTC. Its translation: CASSGTGSGYEQYF.

The genes are TRBV15 and TRBJ1-1; no definite D call. The V gene's germline CDR1 is LNHNV and CDR2 YYDKDF (reference sequence). The CDR3 consists of 13 residues. Trimming cost V 4 bases and J 10 bases, with 16 bases left between them. The CDR3 nucleotides read TGTGCCACCAGCACCTCCCCGGGTCCTGGAGCTTTCTTT. Translating it yields CATSTSPGPGAFF. Full variable domain (missing parts from reference TRBV15 and TRBJ1-1): DAMVIQNPRYQVTQFGKPVTLSCSQTLNHNVMYWYQQKSSQAPKLLFHYYDKDFNNEADTPDNFQSRRPNTSFCFLDIRSPGLGDTAMYLCATSTSPGPGAFFGQGTRLTVV.

This clonotype was observed many times. V and J are TRBV7-9 and TRBJ2-1, with D perhaps matching TRBD2 (5 bases). Deletions cut 4 bases from V and 2 bases from J, with 15 bases between. The germline V gene encodes CDR1 SEHNR and CDR2 FQNEAQ (reference sequence). The length of the CDR3 is 16 residues. CDR3 sequence: CASSSRWGEAYNEQFF. CDR3 DNA: TGTGCCAGCAGCTCACGTTGGGGAGAGGCCTACAATGAGCAGTTCTTC.

The chain links TRBV5-1 to TRBJ1-1; TRBD1 is a possible D gene (5 bases). From germline, CDR1 is SGHRS and CDR2 YFSETQ. The CDR3 sequence is 15 residues long. The V and J ends lost 4 bases and 3 bases respectively, with 16 bases between them. CDR3 loop: CASSPRATRDTEAFF. The DNA for the CDR3 is TGCGCCAGCAGCCCACGCGCTACCAGGGACACTGAAGCTTTCTTT.

This clonotype was counted many times. V usage is TRBV6-5 and J usage is TRBJ1-2; D is perhaps TRBD1 (6 bases). V was trimmed by 2 bases and J by 5 bases, leaving 21 bases between them. CDR3 length equals 17 residues. Germline CDR1 reads MNHEY; CDR2 reads SVGAGI. The CDR3 nucleotides are TGTGCCAGCAGTTACCTCAGGACAGAGAACCTTGGTTATGGCTACACCTTC. This gives the protein CASSYLRTENLGYGYTF.

This clonotype was seen repeatedly, ten times or more. This chain links TRBV7-8 with TRBJ1-4, with a tentative D call TRBD1 (5 bases). The germline V gene encodes CDR1 SGHVS and CDR2 FQNEAQ. V was trimmed by 0 bases and J by 3 bases, leaving 8 bases between them. The CDR3 extends over 15 amino acids. The CDR3 DNA follows: TGTGCCAGCAGCTTAGCTTGGGGCCCTAATGAAAAACTGTTTTTT. Its protein product is CASSLAWGPNEKLFF.

This clonotype was seen ten or more times. The rearrangement joins TRBV3-1 to TRBJ1-1; the D is unclear. Germline CDR1 reads LGHDT; CDR2 reads YNNKEL (reference sequence). V was pared by 5 bases and J by 4 bases, with 11 bases between. The CDR3 loop spans 13 amino acids. The CDR3 protein is CASSSDIGTEAFF. CDR3 in DNA: TGTGCCAGCAGCTCCGACATTGGCACTGAAGCTTTCTTT.

This clonotype was recorded at least ten times. V gene TRBV24-1 combines with J gene TRBJ1-4; TRBD1 agrees at 7 bases. The V gene end was trimmed by 9 bases and the J gene end by 5 bases; junction bases not matched to a gene: 5. The germline gives CDR1 KGHDR, CDR2 SFDVKD. This CDR3 is built from 13 residues. The CDR3 DNA sequence: TGTGCCACCCAAACAGGGGCCAATGAAAAACTGTTTTTT. Its protein product is CATQTGANEKLFF.

This clonotype has ten or more counts. The chain recombines TRBV20-1 with TRBJ2-7; D is possibly TRBD1 (6 bases). The CDR3 consists of 11 residues. The ends were cut back, 3 bases at V and 6 bases at J, with 9 bases in the middle. From germline, CDR1 is DFQATT and CDR2 SNEGSKA (reference sequence). CDR3: CSASRGGEQYF. DNA of the CDR3: TGCAGTGCTAGCAGGGGTGGCGAGCAGTACTTC.

CDR3 DNA: TGTGCCAGCAGCTATCAGTATGAGCAGTACTTC. Translated, it gives CASSYQYEQYF. This chain connects TRBV12-3 or TRBV12-4 to TRBJ2-7; D call uncertain. Trimming took off 6 bases at V and 7 bases at J, with 10 bases between the two ends. The CDR3 consists of 11 residues.

The rearrangement uses TRBV10-3 and TRBJ2-7; 9 nucleotides match TRBD1. CDR1 and CDR2 from the germline V gene are ENHRY and SYGVKD. This CDR3 has 16 residues. V trimming: 10 bases; J trimming: 5 bases; junction bases outside the gene matches: 18. The CDR3 nucleotides are TGTGCCACCGCCCGGGACAGGGCTAGCGGTAGAAACGAGCAGTACTTC. Protein sequence: CATARDRASGRNEQYF.

This clonotype was seen at least ten times. V gene TRBV6-1 combines with J gene TRBJ1-1; weak D call: TRBD1 (5 bases). The CDR3 runs 10 residues. Germline CDR1 MNHNS, CDR2 SASEGT. Deletions cut 5 bases from V and 10 bases from J, with 8 bases between. CDR3 sequence reads: CASSLGGAFF. The CDR3 bases are TGTGCCAGCAGTCTTGGGGGAGCTTTCTTT.

This clonotype was detected ten times or more. This chain connects TRBV20-1 to TRBJ1-1, with 8 positions matching TRBD1. With V trimmed by 2 bases and J by 7 bases, 3 bases remained unmatched. The CDR3 is 12 amino acids. Germline V gene data show CDR1 as DFQATT and CDR2 as SNEGSKA (reference sequence). The CDR3 DNA sequence: TGCAGTGCTAGACTCGGGACAGGTGAAGCTTTCTTT. Its protein is CSARLGTGEAFF.

This clonotype has just a few counts. J is TRBJ2-7 and V is TRBV29-1; D not resolved. The CDR3 runs to 13 residues. CDR1 SQVTM and CDR2 ANQGSEA come from the germline V gene. The V end was cut by 7 bases, the J end by 2 bases, with 15 bases between. This chain's CDR3 is CSALTRDAYEQYF. CDR3 sequence (DNA): TGCAGCGCCCTGACAAGGGATGCCTACGAGCAGTACTTC.

The chain joins TRBV29-1 to TRBJ2-7, with D hard to call. The V gene lost 4 bases and the J gene lost 2 bases, with 18 bases spanning the gap. This CDR3 region has 15 residues. Germline CDR1 is SQVTM and CDR2 is ANQGSEA. Here the CDR3 reads CSVVFSPRAPYEQYF. In DNA, the CDR3 is TGCAGCGTTGTGTTCTCACCACGGGCGCCCTACGAGCAGTACTTC.

This clonotype was counted ten times or more. The chain couples TRBV20-1 to TRBJ2-5, with D tentatively TRBD2 (5 bases). Germline V gene sequence: CDR1 DFQATT, CDR2 SNEGSKA (reference sequence). The CDR3 is 15 residues long. Trimming left V 3 bases short and J 3 bases short, with 17 bases between. In nucleotides, the CDR3 is TGCAGTGCTAGTAAACTCGGAGGCCCGGAAGAGACCCAGTACTTC. It specifies CSASKLGGPEETQYF.

This clonotype was detected many times. The chain employs TRBV7-3 and TRBJ2-2; D ambiguous. The CDR3 covers 12 residues. Germline CDR1 is SGHTA and CDR2 is FQGTGA. V lost 2 bases to trimming and J lost 6 bases, with 4 bases between them. CDR3 protein: CASSLGAGELFF. As DNA, the CDR3 is TGTGCCAGCAGCTTAGGCGCCGGGGAGCTGTTTTTT.

In the case of this clonotype: The junction does not match germline at one end; this may be a read error. The gene calls are TRBV6-1 and TRBJ1-5; 8 bases agree with TRBD1. From germline, CDR1 is MNHNS and CDR2 SASEGT. The CDR3 is 17 amino acids. CDR3 loop: CASREDRGSNSNQPQHF. In DNA form, the CDR3 reads TGTGCCAGCAGGGAAGACAGGGGCAGTAATAGCAATCAGCCCCAGCATTTT.

As concerns this clonotype: Since no conserved phenylalanine or tryptophan closes the CDR3, a read error is the likely cause. The DNA is omitted, as the CDR3 cannot be located on it reliably, and the CDR3 follows TCRdb's listing. The chain is built from TRBV5-5 and TRBJ2-7. Germline values: CDR1 SGHKS, CDR2 YYEKEE (reference sequence). Counting both end residues, the CDR3 totals 9 amino acids. The CDR3 protein is CASSLVQAG.

In its sample, this clonotype was seen once. The V and J genes are TRBV20-1 and TRBJ1-5; the D is unclear. This CDR3 is built from 16 residues. V was clipped by 4 bases and J by 2 bases, with 18 bases between them. Germline lookup yields CDR1 DFQATT and CDR2 SNEGSKA (reference sequence). The CDR3 DNA follows: TGCAGTGCTACAGACCCGAGGGTCTCGGGCAATCAGCCCCAGCATTTT. It encodes CSATDPRVSGNQPQHF.

This clonotype was seen a single time. The V gene is TRBV5-1, the J gene TRBJ1-6; TRBD1 is a possible D gene (5 bases). The CDR3 length is 14 residues. Trimming took 6 bases from V and 10 from J, leaving 17 bases between them. Germline V gives CDR1 SGHRS, CDR2 YFSETQ. CDR3 loop: CASNDQGIGSPLHF. In DNA, the CDR3 is TGCGCCAGCAACGACCAGGGTATAGGGTCACCCCTCCACTTT.

This clonotype was recorded at least ten times. The rearrangement links TRBV5-5 to TRBJ1-3; tentatively, D is TRBD1 (6 bases). Germline lookup yields CDR1 SGHKS and CDR2 YYEKEE (reference sequence). CDR3 size: 16 residues. V was pared by 4 bases and J by 4 bases, with 18 bases between. The CDR3 sequence is CASSPRTVKIGNTIYF. CDR3 sequence (DNA): TGTGCCAGCAGCCCAAGGACAGTAAAGATCGGAAACACCATATATTTT. Supplemented by reference TRBV5-5 and TRBJ1-3, the full variable domain reads DAGVTQSPTHLIKTRGQQVTLRCSPISGHKSVSWYQQVLGQGPQFIFQYYEKEERGRGNFPDRFSARQFPNYSSELNVNALLLGDSALYLCASSPRTVKIGNTIYFGEGSWLTVV.

The chain uses TRBV29-1 and TRBJ2-7; D uncertain. The CDR3 runs 10 residues. The V gene lost 0 bases and the J gene lost 9 bases, with 6 bases spanning the gap. Germline V gene lookup returns CDR1 SQVTM and CDR2 ANQGSEA. CDR3 in amino acids: CSVEDVAQYF. Written as DNA, the CDR3 is TGCAGCGTTGAAGATGTGGCGCAGTACTTC.

In this sample, this clonotype turned up a few times. This may come from a read error, since a much larger clone is one base off. V gene TRBV12-3 or TRBV12-4 combines with J gene TRBJ2-5; D could derive from TRBD1 or TRBD2 (5 bases each). The CDR3 spans 14 residues. The V end was cut by 3 bases, the J end by 5 bases, with 13 bases between. CDR3 in amino acids: CASSFEGLRETQYF. The CDR3 DNA reads TGTGCCAGCAGTTTTGAGGGGCTGCGGGAGACCCAGTACTTC.

The chain joins TRBV25-1 to TRBJ2-7; no reliable D call. The CDR3 is 14 amino acids. The V end lost 3 bases, the J end lost 1 base, and 10 bases lay between the germline ends. Germline loops: CDR1 MGHDK, CDR2 SYGVNS. The CDR3 DNA follows: TGTGCCAGCAGTGATTTGGCGGTTTCCTACGAGCAGTACTTC. As protein: CASSDLAVSYEQYF.

This clonotype was observed once. The rearrangement links TRBV10-3 to TRBJ2-7, with a tentative D call TRBD1 (6 bases). The CDR3 consists of 11 residues. V lost 8 bases and J lost 7, with 12 bases in between. Germline lookup yields CDR1 ENHRY and CDR2 SYGVKD. CDR3 nucleotide sequence: TGTGCCATCGGCCGGGACAAAGAGCAGTACTTC. Translation: CAIGRDKEQYF.

Many counts were recorded for this clonotype. The chain has TRBV7-2 and TRBJ1-4, with 9 bases aligning to TRBD1. Looked up from germline, CDR1 is SGHTA and CDR2 is FQGNSA. J gave up 7 bases and V 5 bases, and 5 bases lay outside the gene matches. This CDR3 spans 14 amino acids. The CDR3 nucleotides read TGTGCCAGCAGCCTACGGACAGGGGCTGAAAAACTGTTTTTT. It codes for CASSLRTGAEKLFF.